Detailed here is one T cell receptor (beta chain). Antigen: not known. This entry comes from a study of beta chain features in type 1 diabetes. Study-wide points: Among patients with Type 1 diabetes, TCRB CDR3s were moderately but significantly shorter in every one of the four CD4+ subsets.

One heparinised blood draw, averaging roughly 120 mL, came from each donor. CD45RO/CCR7/CD25/CD127/CD95/CD27 separated CD4+ naive, central memory, regulatory and stem cell-like memory cells by sorting. Of the isolated RNA, all was reverse transcribed, and so the sequenced material was expressed TCRB transcripts. Generated by immunoSEQ multiplex PCR, the TCRdb table keeps only in-frame clones and is missing some. This sample carries over 600,000 clones, 9.5% to 15% of them seen once, and the ten largest clones take more than 0.1%. Germline values: CDR1 LNHDA, CDR2 SQIVND (reference sequence). The length of the CDR3 is 13 residues. Trimming took 6 bases from V and 1 from J, leaving 9 bases between them.

V gene TRBV19 combines with J gene TRBJ1-2, with D possibly being TRBD1 (5 bases). Sequenced sample: naive CD4+ T cells from blood. The sequence was obtained from a man between 25 and 39 years old with type 1 diabetes. The CDR3: CASRWDGNYGYTF. The CDR3 region has the DNA TGTGCCAGTAGATGGGACGGTAACTATGGCTACACCTTC. Together with reference TRBV19 and TRBJ1-2, the CDR3 gives the full variable domain: DGGITQSPKYLFRKEGQNVTLSCEQNLNHDAMYWYRQDPGQGLRLIYYSQIVNDFQKGDIAEGYSVSREKKESFPLTVTSAQKNPTAFYLCASRWDGNYGYTFGSGTRLTVV.